Described below is a single TCR beta chain sequence and its context. The antigen remains unidentified. This entry belongs to a study of T cell responses to AZD1222 COVID-19 vaccine. Study-wide results and caveats: Clonal diversity was possibly underestimated, and the donors were mostly white British, with more females.

TCRdb's table, derived via immunoSEQ multiplex PCR, lists solely in-frame clones and lacks some. The sample includes roughly 190,000 clones, approximately 92% of them seen just once. The receptor was derived from an adult in good health. The source was peripheral blood, collected on day 0 of AZD1222 vaccination.

The CDR3 DNA sequence: TGTGCCAGCAGTTTACGGGACAGGGTTTACACTGAAGCTTTCTTT. This codes for CASSLRDRVYTEAFF. The chain couples TRBV28 to TRBJ1-1; 9 positions match TRBD1. Trimming took 2 bases from V and 3 from J; bases not matched to a gene: 4. The CDR3 contains 15 residues. CDR1 and CDR2 from the germline V gene are MDHEN and SYDVKM.